Described below is a single T cell receptor (beta chain) sequence and its context. In the authors' workflow: Scientists estimated how many nucleated cells there were by amplifying reference gene primers. TCRdb's table, derived via immunoSEQ multiplex PCR, lists solely in-frame clones and lacks some. The DNA was the basis for D and trimming; V, J and clone size are from that table. The sample has 60,000 to 75,000 clones; almost 85% are singletons. This sample is part of a study of blood T cell repertoires in COVID-19. The specimen sequenced was peripheral blood. This TCR derives from a human donor in a cohort sampled during active COVID-19.

This CDR3 is CASSGLEADTQYF. In DNA form, the CDR3 reads TGTGCCAGCAGCGGTCTAGAGGCAGATACGCAGTATTTT. The chain employs TRBV12-3 or TRBV12-4 and TRBJ2-3; D not resolved. The CDR3 is 13 residues long. V was clipped by 6 bases and J by 4 bases, with 11 bases between them.